Listed below are T cell receptor beta chains from one sample, sequenced in a study of vaccination effects on CD4 cells after COVID-19. No antigen has been identified for these receptors. The protocol was immunoSEQ multiplex PCR, while the TCRdb copy is restricted to in-frame clones and leaves out a portion. The sample lists approximately 47,000 clones; about 75% were seen once. Specimen: CD4+ T cells from PBMCs cultured without peptide, collected before COVID-19 vaccination. These receptors were collected from a human donor who had a prior SARS-CoV-2 infection. Both conserved end residues are part of each CDR3. D genes are given only for firm matches. Only part of the rows carry a size: once, few, many, or a class if the clone is expanded.

cdr3_aa: CASSGLAGNEQFF; cdr3_nt: TGTGCCAGCAGTGGACTAGCGGGGAATGAGCAGTTCTTC; clone_size: -; d_call: TRBD2; v_call: TRBV3-1/TRBV3-2; j_call: TRBJ2-1
cdr3_aa: CASSLDLAGYNEQFF; cdr3_nt: TGCGCCAGCAGCTTGGATCTAGCGGGGTACAATGAGCAGTTCTTC; clone_size: few; d_call: TRBD2; v_call: TRBV5-1; j_call: TRBJ2-1
cdr3_aa: CASSIPNLESWGYTF; cdr3_nt: TGTGCCAGCAGCATCCCCAACCTGGAAAGTTGGGGCTACACCTTC; clone_size: -; d_call: -; v_call: TRBV5-4; j_call: TRBJ1-2
cdr3_aa: CASSFMNTEAFF; cdr3_nt: TGTGCCAGCAGCTTTATGAACACTGAAGCTTTCTTT; clone_size: once; d_call: -; v_call: TRBV6-5; j_call: TRBJ1-1
cdr3_aa: CAWSVNGRNTIYF; cdr3_nt: TGTGCCTGGAGTGTAAACGGGAGAAACACCATATATTTT; clone_size: -; d_call: -; v_call: TRBV30; j_call: TRBJ1-3
cdr3_aa: CASSEEDSSYGYTF; cdr3_nt: TGTGCCAGCAGTGAGGAGGACAGCTCTTATGGCTACACCTTC; clone_size: -; d_call: -; v_call: TRBV2; j_call: TRBJ1-2
cdr3_aa: CASSPEPPGGETQYF; cdr3_nt: TGTGCCAGCAGCCCGGAGCCTCCCGGCGGGGAGACCCAGTACTTC; clone_size: -; d_call: -; v_call: TRBV5-4; j_call: TRBJ2-5
cdr3_aa: CASSPPRDLTPYEQYF; cdr3_nt: TGTGCCAGCAGCCCACCTAGGGACCTAACCCCCTACGAGCAGTACTTC; clone_size: few; d_call: -; v_call: TRBV7-8; j_call: TRBJ2-7
cdr3_aa: CASTRGYTEAFF; cdr3_nt: TGTGCCAGCACCCGAGGGTACACTGAAGCTTTCTTT; clone_size: -; d_call: -; v_call: TRBV2; j_call: TRBJ1-1
cdr3_aa: CASSLGASGGGAEETQYF; cdr3_nt: TGCGCCAGCAGCTTGGGGGCATCGGGGGGAGGAGCAGAAGAGACCCAGTACTTC; clone_size: -; d_call: TRBD2; v_call: TRBV5-1; j_call: TRBJ2-5
cdr3_aa: CASSLFRTGDTDTQYF; cdr3_nt: TGTGCCAGCAGCTTATTCCGCACGGGGGACACAGATACGCAGTATTTT; clone_size: -; d_call: -; v_call: TRBV7-3; j_call: TRBJ2-3
cdr3_aa: CASSLMGTSGGNTGELFF; cdr3_nt: TGTGCCAGCAGCTTAATGGGGACTAGCGGGGGAAACACCGGGGAGCTGTTTTTT; clone_size: -; d_call: TRBD2; v_call: TRBV7-3; j_call: TRBJ2-2
cdr3_aa: CASSPLISQGSNYGYTF; cdr3_nt: TGTGCCAGCTCACCCCTCATCTCGCAGGGCTCTAACTATGGCTACACCTTC; clone_size: few; d_call: -; v_call: TRBV18; j_call: TRBJ1-2
cdr3_aa: CASSLVALAGTDTQYF; cdr3_nt: TGTGCCAGCAGCTTGGTCGCACTAGCGGGGACAGATACGCAGTATTTT; clone_size: -; d_call: TRBD2; v_call: TRBV5-5; j_call: TRBJ2-3
cdr3_aa: CASSQLLGTPDGWSQYF; cdr3_nt: TGTGCCAGCAGCCAATTACTCGGGACCCCGGACGGTTGGTCCCAGTACTTC; clone_size: -; d_call: -; v_call: TRBV3-1/TRBV3-2; j_call: TRBJ2-5
cdr3_aa: CASSFSGTDTQYF; cdr3_nt: TGCGCCAGCAGCTTCTCTGGGACAGATACGCAGTATTTT; clone_size: -; d_call: -; v_call: TRBV5-1; j_call: TRBJ2-3
cdr3_aa: CSGGTGLADTQYF; cdr3_nt: TGCAGCGGTGGCACAGGGCTCGCAGATACGCAGTATTTT; clone_size: -; d_call: -; v_call: TRBV29-1; j_call: TRBJ2-3
cdr3_aa: CASSLHRAQKLFF; cdr3_nt: TGTGCCAGCAGTTTGCACCGGGCACAAAAACTGTTTTTT; clone_size: -; d_call: -; v_call: TRBV28; j_call: TRBJ1-4
cdr3_aa: CASSLSFQETQYF; cdr3_nt: TGCGCCAGCAGCTTGTCCTTCCAAGAGACCCAGTACTTC; clone_size: -; d_call: -; v_call: TRBV5-1; j_call: TRBJ2-5
cdr3_aa: CASSRSWTSGSWNEQFF; cdr3_nt: TGTGCCAGCTCACGATCCTGGACTAGCGGGAGTTGGAATGAGCAGTTCTTC; clone_size: -; d_call: TRBD2; v_call: TRBV18; j_call: TRBJ2-1
cdr3_aa: CASSLILSATEQFF; cdr3_nt: TGTGCCAGCAGCTTGATTTTGTCTGCTACTGAGCAGTTCTTC; clone_size: -; d_call: -; v_call: TRBV11-2; j_call: TRBJ2-1
cdr3_aa: CASSLSGGGQETQYF; cdr3_nt: TGTGCCAGCAGCTTATCAGGCGGGGGGCAAGAGACCCAGTACTTC; clone_size: -; d_call: TRBD2; v_call: TRBV7-9; j_call: TRBJ2-5
cdr3_aa: CASSPARNYGELFF; cdr3_nt: TGTGCCAGCTCACCAGCGAGGAATTACGGGGAGCTGTTTTTT; clone_size: -; d_call: -; v_call: TRBV18; j_call: TRBJ2-2